Below, 25 T cell receptor beta chains from the same sample are listed, as sequenced in a study of shared clonotypes between healthy human individuals. Repertoires were generated with immunoSEQ multiplex PCR, while TCRdb's copy carries only in-frame clones and drops some. The table includes some 1.5 million clones, roughly 96% detected once. Sequenced: naive CD4+ T cells sorted from blood. The subset: CD45RA+ positively selected. These receptors were collected from a man aged 30-40 years in good health.

This clone was observed once. V usage is TRBV4-1 and J usage is TRBJ2-3; no clear D gene. Germline lookup yields CDR1 MGHRA and CDR2 YSYEKL. V was shortened by 1 base and J by 4 bases, with 12 bases between the two germline ends. This CDR3 comprises 15 residues. CDR3 coding DNA: TGCGCCAGCAGCCAAGTAGTCACTGGGGCAGATACGCAGTATTTT. Amino acids: CASSQVVTGADTQYF.

As for this clone: Other DNA sequences in the sample encode the same CDR3. This rearrangement joins TRBV6-1 to TRBJ2-7; 7 nucleotides align to TRBD2. J lost 2 bases, V lost 6 bases, and 4 bases had no gene match. CDR1 is MNHNS and CDR2 is SASEGT in the germline V gene. CDR3 length: 13 residues. The CDR3 loop is CASRSRGTYEQYF. CDR3 bases: TGTGCCAGCAGGTCGCGGGGGACCTACGAGCAGTACTTC.

Concerning this clone: The same CDR3 is also encoded by other DNA sequences in this sample. The chain employs TRBV5-4 and TRBJ2-5, with TRBD2 matching over 10 bases. Germline CDR1 and CDR2: SGHNT and YYREEE (reference sequence). This CDR3 has 13 residues. Losses at the gene ends were 4 bases for V and 4 bases for J; bases not matched to a gene: 1. The CDR3 DNA reads as TGTGCCAGCAGCAGGACTAGCGGAGAGACCCAGTACTTC. Protein sequence: CASSRTSGETQYF. Supplemented by reference TRBV5-4 and TRBJ2-5, the full variable domain reads ETGVTQSPTHLIKTRGQQVTLRCSSQSGHNTVSWYQQALGQGPQFIFQYYREEENGRGNFPPRFSGLQFPNYSSELNVNALELDDSALYLCASSRTSGETQYFGPGTRLLVL.

CDR3 nucleotides: TGTGCCTCGGGACTGTACAATGAGCAGTTCTTC. Its protein is CASGLYNEQFF. V gene TRBV10-3 combines with J gene TRBJ2-1; the D gene is possibly TRBD2 (6 bases). Germline CDR1 reads ENHRY; CDR2 reads SYGVKD. The CDR3 has 11 amino acids. Trimming took off 11 bases at V and 4 bases at J, with 9 bases between the two ends.

CDR3: CASRQGGIFYNEQFF. CDR3 DNA: TGTGCCAGCAGACAGGGGGGGATTTTCTACAATGAGCAGTTCTTC. The chain joins TRBV5-4 to TRBJ2-1, with D maybe TRBD1 (8 bases). The CDR3 has 15 amino acids. Germline V gene sequence: CDR1 SGHNT, CDR2 YYREEE (reference sequence). Trimming stripped 5 bases from V and 3 bases from J, with 15 bases between.

The rearrangement joins TRBV14 to TRBJ1-1; the D gene is possibly TRBD1 (5 bases). The CDR3 consists of 14 residues. The germline V and J ends were trimmed by 4 bases and 5 bases, with 14 bases remaining between them. The germline V gene has CDR1 SGHDN and CDR2 FVKESK. The CDR3 here is CASSRVGRETEAFF. The CDR3 nucleotides read TGTGCCAGCAGCCGGGTGGGCAGGGAAACTGAAGCTTTCTTT.

V is TRBV14 and J is TRBJ2-1; 7 nucleotides match TRBD2. The germline V gene encodes CDR1 SGHDN and CDR2 FVKESK. The CDR3 loop spans 15 amino acids. V dropped 7 bases and J dropped 10; count of bases not matched to a gene: 16. CDR3 loop: CASTPGGNPGGEQFF. DNA of the CDR3: TGTGCCAGCACCCCGGGGGGAAATCCTGGGGGAGAGCAGTTCTTC.

This sequence joins TRBV4-3 and TRBJ1-1; perhaps TRBD1 as D (6 bases). V was cut by 4 bases and J by 4 bases, with 16 bases left in between. Germline V gives CDR1 LGHNA, CDR2 YSLEER. The CDR3 is made up of 15 amino acids. The CDR3 region is CASSRTTGPGTEAFF. DNA of the CDR3: TGCGCCAGCAGCCGCACCACAGGGCCCGGCACTGAAGCTTTCTTT.

The chain carries TRBV18 and TRBJ2-5, with 10 bases that match TRBD2. CDR3 length: 16 residues. V trimming: 3 bases; J trimming: 4 bases; junction bases outside the gene matches: 8. The germline CDR1 and CDR2 sequences are KGHSH and LQKENI. CDR3 residues: CASSPGLAAGGETQYF. The CDR3 bases are TGTGCCAGCTCACCCGGACTAGCGGCTGGGGGAGAGACCCAGTACTTC.

The table lists this clone with a count of one. V and J are TRBV10-3 and TRBJ2-7; D not resolved. V shed 3 bases and J shed 3 bases, with 6 bases lying between them. The germline V gene has CDR1 ENHRY and CDR2 SYGVKD. The CDR3 spans 12 residues. DNA for the CDR3: TGTGCCATCAGTGACACAATCTACGAGCAGTACTTC. Translated, it gives CAISDTIYEQYF.

The V and J genes are TRBV28 and TRBJ2-6; 11 bases map to TRBD1. Germline CDR1 and CDR2: MDHEN and SYDVKM. CDR3 length: 16 residues. Germline trimming cut 6 bases from V and 5 bases from J; bases unmatched to any gene: 6. CDR3: CASRGTGGARANVLTF. In nucleotides, the CDR3 is TGTGCCAGCAGGGGGACAGGGGGTGCGAGGGCCAACGTCCTGACTTTC.

The chain carries TRBV30 and TRBJ2-1; the match to TRBD1 covers 9 bases. The V gene's germline CDR1 is GTSNPN and CDR2 SVGIG (reference sequence). V was clipped by 0 bases and J by 6 bases; unmatched bases: 9. CDR3 size: 16 residues. The CDR3, as DNA: TGTGCCTGGAGTGTACAGGGGGCGAATTCGGTCAATGAGCAGTTCTTC. It translates to CAWSVQGANSVNEQFF.

The chain carries TRBV5-4 and TRBJ2-1, with D unresolved. The V end lost 4 bases, the J end lost 3 bases, and 8 bases lay between the germline ends. CDR3 length equals 13 residues. The germline V gene has CDR1 SGHNT and CDR2 YYREEE (reference sequence). CDR3 nucleotides: TGTGCCAGCAGCGTAAACCTCTACAATGAGCAGTTCTTC. Its protein is CASSVNLYNEQFF.

The chain employs TRBV15 and TRBJ2-4; the D gene is possibly TRBD1 (5 bases). Germline V lookup: CDR1 LNHNV, CDR2 YYDKDF (reference sequence). This CDR3 spans 16 amino acids. Trimming left V 1 base short and J 4 bases short, with 14 bases between. This CDR3 reads CATSRGTLLEKNIQYF. The CDR3 bases are TGTGCCACCAGCAGAGGGACATTGTTGGAAAAAAACATTCAGTACTTC.

This chain joins TRBV7-8 and TRBJ2-1; D possibly corresponds to TRBD2 (5 bases). Trimming stripped 5 bases from V and 0 bases from J, with 17 bases between. From germline, CDR1 is SGHVS and CDR2 FQNEAQ. The CDR3 loop spans 17 amino acids. The CDR3 loop is CASSPYPGGSSYNEQFF. The CDR3 DNA reads as TGTGCCAGCAGCCCCTACCCGGGTGGGAGCTCCTACAATGAGCAGTTCTTC.

The J gene is TRBJ2-1, the V gene TRBV5-4, with D possibly being TRBD2 (5 bases). Germline V lookup: CDR1 SGHNT, CDR2 YYREEE (reference sequence). V lost 4 bases to trimming and J lost 2 bases, with 16 bases between them. This CDR3 is 16 amino acids long. The CDR3 reads CASSLGSEFTYNEQFF. In DNA, the CDR3 is TGTGCCAGCAGCCTTGGGAGTGAATTCACCTACAATGAGCAGTTCTTC. The full variable domain, completed using reference TRBV5-4 and TRBJ2-1, is ETGVTQSPTHLIKTRGQQVTLRCSSQSGHNTVSWYQQALGQGPQFIFQYYREEENGRGNFPPRFSGLQFPNYSSELNVNALELDDSALYLCASSLGSEFTYNEQFFGPGTRLTVL.

The chain couples TRBV2 to TRBJ2-7; 7 bases match TRBD1. Germline values: CDR1 SNHLY, CDR2 FYNNEI. The CDR3 sequence is 14 residues long. Unmatched junction bases numbered 5, after V lost 6 bases and J lost 0 bases. DNA for the CDR3: TGTGCCAGCAGAGGACAGGTTCTCTCCTACGAGCAGTACTTC. Its protein is CASRGQVLSYEQYF.

This rearrangement joins TRBV7-8 to TRBJ2-4, with TRBD1 matching over 10 bases. The length of the CDR3 is 16 residues. V shed 5 bases and J 6 bases; nucleotides not matched to a gene: 10. The germline V gene encodes CDR1 SGHVS and CDR2 FQNEAQ. CDR3 bases: TGTGCCAGCAGCGGGACGGGACAGGGGAAGGGAAACATTCAGTACTTC. It codes for CASSGTGQGKGNIQYF.

The genes are TRBV27 and TRBJ1-4; 7 bases agree with TRBD1. V lost 3 bases and J lost 5; bases outside the gene matches: 9. CDR1 is MNHEY, CDR2 SMNVEV, per germline (reference sequence). The CDR3 consists of 16 residues. Here the CDR3 reads CASSLRGREGNEKLFF. CDR3 DNA: TGTGCCAGCAGTTTGAGGGGGCGTGAAGGAAATGAAAAACTGTTTTTT.

In this sample, this clone turned up once. This chain joins TRBV7-2 and TRBJ2-1, with D possibly matching TRBD1 (5 bases). V was shortened by 6 bases and J by 5 bases, with 17 bases between the two germline ends. Germline V CDR1 and CDR2: SGHTA, FQGNSA. This CDR3 spans 15 amino acids. The CDR3 protein is CASRRTSPLDNEQFF. Here the CDR3 DNA reads TGTGCCAGCAGGCGGACATCTCCGCTGGACAATGAGCAGTTCTTC.

The table lists this clone with a few counts. The chain combines TRBV6-5 with TRBJ1-1, with D maybe TRBD1 (6 bases). The germline V and J ends were trimmed by 6 bases and 1 base, with 9 bases remaining between them. This CDR3 has 13 amino acids. Germline values: CDR1 MNHEY, CDR2 SVGAGI. The CDR3 loop is CASRSGANTEAFF. The CDR3 bases are TGTGCCAGCAGATCGGGGGCGAACACTGAAGCTTTCTTT.

This clone was seen just once. The V gene is TRBV6-6, the J gene TRBJ2-7; D ambiguous. Germline assignment: CDR1 MNHNY and CDR2 SVGAGI (reference sequence). The V end lost 4 bases, the J end lost 2 bases, and 12 bases lay between the germline ends. The CDR3 loop spans 14 amino acids. CDR3 nucleotides: TGTGCCAGCAGTTTAGAGACCGGACCCTACGAGCAGTACTTC. It yields the protein CASSLETGPYEQYF.

The rearrangement links TRBV29-1 to TRBJ1-5; TRBD1 might be the D (5 bases). The CDR3 consists of 14 residues. V lost 0 bases, J lost 0 bases, and 6 bases lay in between. Germline CDR1 and CDR2: SQVTM and ANQGSEA. The CDR3 is CSVEDRDSNQPQHF. CDR3 DNA sequence: TGCAGCGTTGAAGACAGGGATAGCAATCAGCCCCAGCATTTT.

The J gene is TRBJ2-7, the V gene TRBV6-1; tentatively, D is TRBD1 (5 bases). The length of the CDR3 is 14 residues. The V and J ends lost 7 bases and 1 base respectively, with 14 bases between them. Germline CDR1 is MNHNS and CDR2 is SASEGT. The CDR3 coding sequence is TGTGCCAGCAAACCACAGGAATATTCCTACGAGCAGTACTTC. Encoded protein: CASKPQEYSYEQYF.

V is TRBV6-1 and J is TRBJ1-1, with 11 bases that match TRBD1. The V and J ends lost 6 bases and 5 bases, in that order; junction bases with no gene match: 8. The CDR3 is 15 residues long. Germline V lookup: CDR1 MNHNS, CDR2 SASEGT. CDR3 residues: CASRLGQGADTEAFF. CDR3 in DNA: TGTGCCAGCAGGCTCGGACAGGGGGCCGATACTGAAGCTTTCTTT.